A single sample gave rise to the 24 T cell receptor beta chains below, sequenced in a study of CD8+CD57+ T cells in acquired aplastic anemia. An expansion of CD8+CD57+ cells by flow cytometry had been shown in patients chosen for sequencing. Genomic DNA acted as the template from which TCR beta VDJ combination and CDR3 sequence profiling were carried out. TCRdb ran MiXCR on the reads and lists one entry per CDR3 protein. The repertoire consists of over 150,000 distinct CDR3 sequences, with about three fifths occurring once and the leading ten covering about 39%. Source material: sorted CD4+, CD8+, or CD8+CD57+ T cells (not recorded which) from PBMCs. The receptors shown here come from a human donor with aplastic anemia.

This clonotype was recorded at least ten times. J is TRBJ1-4 and V is TRBV5-1; 8 positions match TRBD1. CDR3 length equals 14 residues. Germline V gives CDR1 SGHRS, CDR2 YFSETQ. V trimming: 6 bases; J trimming: 7 bases; junction bases outside the gene matches: 8. CDR3 sequence (DNA): TGCGCCAGCACGCAGGGGGCGCGGAGTGAAAAACTGTTTTTT. Protein product: CASTQGARSEKLFF. Filled out from reference TRBV5-1 and TRBJ1-4, the complete variable domain reads KAGVTQTPRYLIKTRGQQVTLSCSPISGHRSVSWYQQTPGQGLQFLFEYFSETQRNKGNFPGRFSGRQFSNSRSEMNVSTLELGDSALYLCASTQGARSEKLFFGSGTQLSVL.

This clonotype was seen many times. V usage is TRBV7-9 and J usage is TRBJ1-6; maybe TRBD1 (6 bases). The V gene lost 6 bases and the J gene lost 8 bases, with 17 bases spanning the gap. CDR3 length: 15 amino acids. The V gene's germline CDR1 is SEHNR and CDR2 FQNEAQ (reference sequence). Here the CDR3 reads CASSWGQERDSPLHF. In nucleotides, the CDR3 is TGTGCCAGCAGTTGGGGGCAAGAAAGGGATTCACCCCTCCACTTT.

This clonotype was counted at least ten times. The V gene is TRBV20-1, the J gene TRBJ1-2; D uncertain. Trimming cost V 6 bases and J 2 bases, with 7 bases left between them. The germline gives CDR1 DFQATT, CDR2 SNEGSKA (reference sequence). The CDR3 totals 11 residues. CDR3 DNA sequence: TGCAGTGCGAGCGGCAACTATGGCTACACCTTC. Its translation: CSASGNYGYTF.

V and J are TRBV12-3 or TRBV12-4 and TRBJ2-1; possible D gene TRBD1, 6 bases. The CDR3 runs to 12 residues. Trimming removed 6 bases from V and 6 bases from J, with 9 bases in between. The CDR3 loop is CASRDSRNEQFF. CDR3 coding DNA: TGTGCCAGCAGGGACAGCCGCAATGAGCAGTTCTTC.

This clonotype has only a few counts. J is TRBJ1-6 and V is TRBV2; perhaps TRBD1 as D (5 bases). Germline CDR1 reads SNHLY; CDR2 reads FYNNEI. The V end lost 6 bases, the J end lost 10 bases, and 16 bases lay between the germline ends. This CDR3 contains 14 residues. The CDR3 DNA reads TGTGCCAGCAGGGGAGAGGGCAGGGCCTCACCCCTCCACTTT. Protein: CASRGEGRASPLHF. The full variable domain, rest sourced from reference TRBV2 and TRBJ1-6, is EPEVTQTPSHQVTQMGQEVILRCVPISNHLYFYWYRQILGQKVEFLVSFYNNEISEKSEIFDDQFSVERPDGSNFTLKIRSTKLEDSAMYFCASRGEGRASPLHFGNGTRLTVT.

The CDR3 here is CASSYSGQGTEQYF. For the CDR3, the DNA is TGTGCCAGCAGTTACTCAGGACAGGGTACCGAGCAGTACTTC. The chain employs TRBV6-5 and TRBJ2-7; 8 nucleotides line up with TRBD1. This CDR3 is 14 amino acids long. From germline, CDR1 is MNHEY and CDR2 SVGAGI. The junction had 4 bases not matched to a gene; V was cut back by 0 bases and J by 6 bases.

The chain couples TRBV19 to TRBJ2-5; 10 bases fit TRBD1. This CDR3 comprises 16 residues. With 9 bases clipped from V and 5 bases from J, the junction kept 15 bases outside the gene matches. Germline-derived CDR1 and CDR2 are LNHDA and SQIVND (reference sequence). DNA of the CDR3: TGTGCCAGCAACCCCGGGTGGACAGGGGGAAGGGAGACCCAGTACTTC. It specifies CASNPGWTGGRETQYF.

The chain couples TRBV5-5 to TRBJ1-4; 8 bases map to TRBD1. This CDR3 is 15 amino acids long. Germline V lookup: CDR1 SGHKS, CDR2 YYEKEE (reference sequence). Trimming removed 0 bases from V and 4 bases from J; junction bases left unmatched: 2. The CDR3 DNA is TGTGCCAGCAGCTTGGAAGGACAGGGTAATGAAAAACTGTTTTTT. Translation gives CASSLEGQGNEKLFF. The full variable domain, its missing parts supplied by reference TRBV5-5 and TRBJ1-4, is DAGVTQSPTHLIKTRGQQVTLRCSPISGHKSVSWYQQVLGQGPQFIFQYYEKEERGRGNFPDRFSARQFPNYSSELNVNALLLGDSALYLCASSLEGQGNEKLFFGSGTQLSVL.

This clonotype was seen a few times. The chain uses TRBV10-3 and TRBJ1-5, with D uncertain. The ends were cut back, 2 bases at V and 4 bases at J, with 9 bases in the middle. Germline CDR1 ENHRY, CDR2 SYGVKD. CDR3 size: 14 residues. CDR3 DNA: TGTGCCATCAGTGAGCCGATCGGGAATCAGCCCCAGCATTTT. Translating gives CAISEPIGNQPQHF.

This clonotype was detected ten times or more. The chain uses TRBV4-1 and TRBJ2-6; D is perhaps TRBD1 (5 bases). Per germline, CDR1 MGHRA and CDR2 YSYEKL. Trimming cost V 0 bases and J 10 bases, with 10 bases left between them. This CDR3 has 14 residues. CDR3 region: CASSQDWQGNVLTF. CDR3 bases: TGCGCCAGCAGCCAAGATTGGCAGGGTAACGTCCTGACTTTC.

V usage is TRBV15 and J usage is TRBJ2-7; TRBD2 matches at 8 bases. The CDR3 runs 15 residues. Trimming at V came to 0 bases and at J to 5 bases, leaving 6 bases not matched to a gene. From germline, CDR1 is LNHNV and CDR2 YYDKDF (reference sequence). CDR3 in DNA: TGTGCCACCAGCAGAGAAGCGGGGGCGAGGGACGAGCAGTACTTC. It codes for CATSREAGARDEQYF.

This chain uses TRBV25-1 with TRBJ2-7, with no clear D. V was trimmed by 5 bases and J by 6 bases, leaving 14 bases between them. The CDR3 contains 13 residues. Germline loops: CDR1 MGHDK, CDR2 SYGVNS. The CDR3 region has the DNA TGTGCCAGCAGTTACGACGGCCCAACCGAGCAGTACTTC. It is translated as CASSYDGPTEQYF.

The rearrangement links TRBV14 to TRBJ1-6; D gene uncertain. Looked up from germline, CDR1 is SGHDN and CDR2 is FVKESK. CDR3 length equals 14 residues. V lost 0 bases, J lost 8 bases, and 8 bases lay in between. CDR3 region: CASSQEANHSPLHF. CDR3 nucleotides: TGTGCCAGCAGCCAAGAAGCCAACCATTCACCCCTCCACTTT. The whole variable domain, filled in from reference TRBV14 and TRBJ1-6, reads EAGVTQFPSHSVIEKGQTVTLRCDPISGHDNLYWYRRVMGKEIKFLLHFVKESKQDESGMPNNRFLAERTGGTYSTLKVQPAELEDSGVYFCASSQEANHSPLHFGNGTRLTVT.

This clonotype has at least ten counts. The gene calls are TRBV19 and TRBJ2-2; 7 nucleotides align to TRBD1. The V gene's germline CDR1 is LNHDA and CDR2 SQIVND (reference sequence). The CDR3 totals 16 residues. V shed 3 bases and J 6 bases; nucleotides not matched to a gene: 10. CDR3 protein: CASSMVFRDRAGELFF. The CDR3 coding sequence is TGTGCCAGTAGTATGGTCTTCCGAGACAGGGCCGGGGAGCTGTTTTTT.

The chain uses TRBV10-3 and TRBJ2-4, with 11 bases aligning to TRBD1. CDR1 and CDR2 (germline): ENHRY, SYGVKD. The CDR3 covers 16 residues. J lost 0 bases, V lost 10 bases, and 8 bases had no gene match. The CDR3 nucleotides are TGTGCCAGCTGGACAGGGGGCGTAGGAGCCAAAAACATTCAGTACTTC. Protein sequence: CASWTGGVGAKNIQYF.

The chain has TRBV11-1 and TRBJ2-7, with D possibly being TRBD1 or TRBD2 (5 bases each). CDR3 length: 14 residues. V was shortened by 1 base and J by 5 bases, with 12 bases between the two germline ends. Germline assignment: CDR1 SGHAT and CDR2 FQDESV (reference sequence). The CDR3 region has the DNA TGTGCCAGCAGCTTAGTTGAGGGGTCCCACGAGCAGTACTTC. Translation: CASSLVEGSHEQYF.

The chain joins TRBV5-1 to TRBJ1-3; weak D call: TRBD1 (6 bases). The CDR3 totals 16 residues. Per the germline V gene, CDR1 is SGHRS and CDR2 is YFSETQ. V lost 1 base, J lost 0 bases, and 11 bases lay in between. CDR3 amino acids: CASSLSAGASGNTIYF. The CDR3 DNA sequence: TGCGCCAGCAGCTTGTCCGCAGGGGCCTCTGGAAACACCATATATTTT.

There are a few counts of this clonotype. This may be a read error, as it is one base from a much larger clone. This chain joins TRBV5-1 and TRBJ1-1; 10 nucleotides line up with TRBD1. The CDR3 loop spans 14 amino acids. Germline V gene data show CDR1 as SGHRS and CDR2 as YFSETQ. DNA for the CDR3: TGCGCCAGCAGCCAGGACAGGGGGTTAACTGAAACTTTCTTT. Protein sequence: CASSQDRGLTETFF.

In this sample, this clonotype turned up many times. This chain links TRBV4-1 with TRBJ2-7; 9 nucleotides agree with TRBD1. V was pared by 1 base and J by 5 bases, with 6 bases of the junction left unmatched. CDR1 is MGHRA, CDR2 YSYEKL, per germline. This CDR3 spans 15 amino acids. CDR3 DNA: TGCGCCAGCAGCCAAGTTAGGACAGGGGTGCACGAGCAGTACTTC. Its translation: CASSQVRTGVHEQYF.

The chain recombines TRBV7-9 with TRBJ2-7, with 9 bases fitting TRBD1. V was clipped by 1 base and J by 4 bases; unmatched bases: 2. Germline V gene data show CDR1 as SEHNR and CDR2 as FQNEAQ (reference sequence). The CDR3 sequence is 14 residues long. The CDR3 loop reads CASSLGDRGYEQYF. The CDR3 nucleotides read TGTGCCAGCAGCTTAGGAGACAGGGGGTACGAGCAGTACTTC.

J is TRBJ2-3 and V is TRBV5-1; TRBD2 might be the D (7 bases). The CDR3 length is 15 residues. The germline V and J ends were trimmed by 2 bases and 3 bases, with 13 bases remaining between them. Per the germline V gene, CDR1 is SGHRS and CDR2 is YFSETQ. This CDR3 is CASSFPSGTTDTQYF. CDR3 bases: TGCGCCAGCAGCTTCCCCAGCGGGACAACAGATACGCAGTATTTT.

This chain uses TRBV7-6 with TRBJ2-7; 10 nucleotides line up with TRBD1. V shed 5 bases, J shed 4 bases, and the junction held 8 bases outside the gene matches. Germline lookup yields CDR1 SGHVS and CDR2 FNYEAQ. The CDR3 spans 15 residues. As DNA, the CDR3 is TGTGCCAGCAGCACAGGGACAGGGGTTCGGTACGAGCAGTACTTC. Amino acid sequence: CASSTGTGVRYEQYF.

This clonotype was observed a handful of times. The rearrangement joins TRBV20-1 to TRBJ1-2, with D possibly TRBD1 on 6 matching bases. The CDR3 contains 14 residues. Trimming removed 6 bases from V and 2 bases from J, with 16 bases in between. Looked up from germline, CDR1 is DFQATT and CDR2 is SNEGSKA (reference sequence). The CDR3 coding sequence is TGCAGTGCCCTTCCCGGGACAAGAAACTATGGCTACACCTTC. It is translated as CSALPGTRNYGYTF.

This clonotype was seen repeatedly, ten times or more. This sequence joins TRBV7-8 and TRBJ1-5; D unresolved. Germline loops: CDR1 SGHVS, CDR2 FQNEAQ. The CDR3 covers 14 residues. The V and J ends lost 2 bases and 8 bases respectively, with 13 bases between them. CDR3 protein: CASSLRARREPQHF. CDR3 DNA sequence: TGTGCCAGCAGCTTACGGGCTAGAAGGGAGCCCCAGCATTTT.